A selection of T cell receptor beta chains follows, all from one sample in a study of blood T cell repertoires in COVID-19. The data were produced by immunoSEQ multiplex PCR, yet TCRdb's version contains in-frame clones alone and is incomplete. Seen here are over 15,000 clones, roughly 89% observed once, and the top ten hold 5.2%. What was sequenced was peripheral blood. The receptors come from a human donor in a cohort sampled during active COVID-19. Each CDR3 is given with its conserved first and last residue. D genes are given only for firm matches. Not all rows give a size; the values are once, few, many and, for expanded clones, a class.

j_call d_call v_call clone_size cdr3_aa cdr3_nt
TRBJ1-2 - TRBV6-5 - CASTPTGTLRRGYTF TGTGCCAGCACCCCGACAGGTACTCTTAGGAGAGGCTACACCTTC
TRBJ2-7 TRBD2 TRBV6-5 - CASRSGESYEQYF TGTGCCAGCAGAAGCGGGGAGTCCTACGAGCAGTACTTC
TRBJ1-2 TRBD1 TRBV6-5 - CASSYGGTGGTYGYTF TGTGCCAGCAGTTACGGGGGGACAGGGGGAACCTATGGCTACACCTTC
TRBJ2-1 - TRBV19 - CASSTIDRNEQFF TGTGCCAGTAGTACCATAGACAGGAATGAGCAGTTCTTC
TRBJ1-5 TRBD1 TRBV18 - CASSPSQGGNQPQHF TGTGCCAGCTCACCATCCCAGGGGGGAAATCAGCCCCAGCATTTT
TRBJ2-1 TRBD2 TRBV19 - CARPGTSGRNEQFF TGTGCCAGGCCCGGGACTAGCGGGAGGAATGAGCAGTTCTTC
TRBJ2-1 TRBD1 TRBV7-6 - CASSLRFGQENNEQFF TGTGCCAGCAGCTTAAGGTTCGGACAGGAAAACAATGAGCAGTTCTTC
TRBJ2-3 TRBD2 TRBV10-3 - CAISKTSGGGTDTQYF TGTGCCATCAGTAAAACTAGCGGGGGAGGCACAGATACGCAGTATTTT
TRBJ1-2 TRBD1 TRBV4-1 - CASSQDYTGTGHYGYTF TGCGCCAGCAGCCAAGATTACACCGGGACAGGGCACTATGGCTACACCTTC
TRBJ2-4 TRBD2 TRBV9 - CASSATLAGLNIQYF TGTGCCAGCAGCGCAACACTAGCGGGGCTAAACATTCAGTACTTC
TRBJ1-2 - TRBV27 once CASSLLGRYGYTF TGTGCCAGCAGTTTATTGGGGAGATATGGCTACACCTTC
TRBJ1-5 - TRBV10-2 - CASTRQGGQPQHF TGCGCCAGCACCCGTCAGGGCGGTCAGCCCCAGCATTTT
TRBJ2-5 - TRBV14 - CASSRTVQETQYF TGTGCCAGCAGCCGGACAGTCCAAGAGACCCAGTACTTC
TRBJ2-7 TRBD2 TRBV2 - CASRAAGAGVREQYF TGTGCCAGCAGGGCGGCGGGAGCGGGGGTCAGGGAGCAGTACTTC
TRBJ1-5 TRBD1 TRBV7-8 - CASSNDRAGNQPQHF TGTGCCAGCAGCAACGACAGGGCTGGCAATCAGCCCCAGCATTTT
TRBJ2-7 TRBD1 TRBV5-1 few CASSSQDRATYEQYF TGCGCCAGCAGCTCCCAAGACAGGGCTACCTACGAGCAGTACTTC
TRBJ2-2 TRBD2 TRBV9 - CASSVGVAGEHTGELFF TGTGCCAGCAGCGTAGGGGTGGCGGGAGAACATACCGGGGAGCTGTTTTTT
TRBJ1-1 - TRBV28 - CASSPQVSTEAFF TGTGCCAGCAGCCCTCAGGTTAGCACTGAAGCTTTCTTT
TRBJ2-7 TRBD2 TRBV15 - CATSRDLSGRRRSYEQYF TGTGCCACCAGCAGAGATCTGAGCGGGAGGCGCCGTTCCTACGAGCAGTACTTC
TRBJ1-1 - TRBV28 - CASSRHRVDTEAFF TGTGCCAGCAGTCGACACAGGGTGGACACTGAAGCTTTCTTT
TRBJ2-4 TRBD2 TRBV5-6 - CASSLGPPSGSGRDIQYF TGTGCCAGCAGCTTGGGGCCCCCTAGCGGGAGCGGGCGGGACATTCAGTACTTC
TRBJ1-5 - TRBV28 - CASSSRKGEQPQHF TGTGCCAGCAGTTCGCGGAAGGGGGAACAGCCCCAGCATTTT
TRBJ2-7 - TRBV20-1 - CSAPGAYEQYF TGCAGTGCCCCAGGGGCCTACGAGCAGTACTTC
TRBJ2-1 TRBD2 TRBV6-4 - CASSDAPGLAGYNEQFF TGTGCCAGCAGTGACGCACCGGGACTAGCGGGCTACAATGAGCAGTTCTTC
TRBJ2-1 TRBD2 TRBV24-1 - CATSDLVGETGIAGRIYNEQFF TGTGCCACCAGTGATTTAGTCGGTGAGACGGGGATAGCGGGACGAATCTACAATGAGCAGTTCTTC
TRBJ2-1 TRBD1 TRBV5-1 - CASSLEGAVEQFF TGCGCCAGCAGCTTGGAGGGGGCTGTTGAGCAGTTCTTC
TRBJ2-7 TRBD1 TRBV5-1 - CASGQGRTYEQYF TGCGCCAGCGGACAGGGTCGCACCTACGAGCAGTACTTC